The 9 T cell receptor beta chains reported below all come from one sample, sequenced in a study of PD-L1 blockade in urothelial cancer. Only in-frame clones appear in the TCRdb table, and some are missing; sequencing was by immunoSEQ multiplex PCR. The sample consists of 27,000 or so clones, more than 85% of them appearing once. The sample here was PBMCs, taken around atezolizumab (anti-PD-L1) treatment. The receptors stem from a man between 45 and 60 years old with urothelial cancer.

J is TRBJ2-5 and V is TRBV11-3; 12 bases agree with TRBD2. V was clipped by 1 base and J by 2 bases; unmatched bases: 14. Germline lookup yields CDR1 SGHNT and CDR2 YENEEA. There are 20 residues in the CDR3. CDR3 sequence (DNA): TGTGCCAGCAGCTTAGGGTTTAGATCTCGACTAGCGGGGGAGCAAGAGACCCAGTACTTC. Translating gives CASSLGFRSRLAGEQETQYF.

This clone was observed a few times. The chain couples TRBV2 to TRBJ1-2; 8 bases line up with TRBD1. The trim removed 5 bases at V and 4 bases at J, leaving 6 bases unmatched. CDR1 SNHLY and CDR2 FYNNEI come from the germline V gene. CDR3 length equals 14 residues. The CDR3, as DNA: TGTGCCAGCAGTACCAACAGGGGGGGCTATGGCTACACCTTC. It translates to CASSTNRGGYGYTF.

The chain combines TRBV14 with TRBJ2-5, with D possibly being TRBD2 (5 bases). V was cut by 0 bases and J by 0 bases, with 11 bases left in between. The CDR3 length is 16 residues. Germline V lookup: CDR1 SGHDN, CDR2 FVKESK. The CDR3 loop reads CASSQEWRQYQETQYF. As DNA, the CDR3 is TGTGCCAGCAGCCAAGAATGGAGGCAGTACCAAGAGACCCAGTACTTC.

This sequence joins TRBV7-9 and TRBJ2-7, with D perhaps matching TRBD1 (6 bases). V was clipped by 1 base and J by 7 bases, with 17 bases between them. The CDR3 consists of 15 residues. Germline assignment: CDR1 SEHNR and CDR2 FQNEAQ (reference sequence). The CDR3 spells CASSLGLPGVGEQYF. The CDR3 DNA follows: TGTGCCAGCAGCTTAGGGCTTCCAGGGGTTGGGGAGCAGTACTTC.

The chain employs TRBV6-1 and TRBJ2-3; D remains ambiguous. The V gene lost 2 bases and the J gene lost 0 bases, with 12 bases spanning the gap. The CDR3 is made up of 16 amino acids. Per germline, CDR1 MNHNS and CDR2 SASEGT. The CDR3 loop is CASSESAARSTDTQYF. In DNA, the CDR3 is TGTGCCAGCAGTGAATCTGCGGCCAGAAGCACAGATACGCAGTATTTT.

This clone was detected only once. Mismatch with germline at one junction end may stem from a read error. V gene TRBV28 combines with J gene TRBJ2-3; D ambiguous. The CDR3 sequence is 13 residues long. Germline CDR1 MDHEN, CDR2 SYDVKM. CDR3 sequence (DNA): TGTGCCAGCAGTTTAAACGCGGCAAGGAAACTTCTGTTT. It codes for CASSLNAARKLLF.

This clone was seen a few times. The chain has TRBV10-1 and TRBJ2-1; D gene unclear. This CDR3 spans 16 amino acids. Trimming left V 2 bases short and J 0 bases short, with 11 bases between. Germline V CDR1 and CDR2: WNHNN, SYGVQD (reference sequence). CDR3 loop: CASSETATGSYNEQFF. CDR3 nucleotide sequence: TGCGCCAGCAGTGAGACGGCTACGGGCTCCTACAATGAGCAGTTCTTC.

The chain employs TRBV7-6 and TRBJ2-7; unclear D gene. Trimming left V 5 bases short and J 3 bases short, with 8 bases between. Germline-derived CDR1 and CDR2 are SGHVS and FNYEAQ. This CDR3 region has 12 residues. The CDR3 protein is CASSPGGYEQYF. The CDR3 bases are TGTGCCAGCAGCCCTGGCGGCTACGAGCAGTACTTC.

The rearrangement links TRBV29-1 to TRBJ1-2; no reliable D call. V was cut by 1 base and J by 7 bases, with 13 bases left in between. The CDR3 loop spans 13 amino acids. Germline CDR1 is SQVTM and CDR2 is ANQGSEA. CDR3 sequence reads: CSVEVGRSGGYTF. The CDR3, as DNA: TGCAGCGTTGAAGTGGGCAGGTCTGGTGGCTACACCTTC.